These T cell receptor beta chains were read from a single sample in a study of response to subunit inactivated influenza vaccine. TCRdb ran MiXCR on the RT-PCR reads and lists one entry per CDR3 protein. The sample lists over 400,000 distinct CDR3 sequences; 10% to 11% were seen once. Sample: PBMCs from blood, taken around seven weeks after vaccination. The receptors were gathered from a man aged 50 to 59 who received an inactivated influenza vaccine. CDR3s include the opening cysteine and the closing phenylalanine or tryptophan. Each record gives: D gene, J gene, CDR3 length, clone size, V gene, CDR3 DNA, CDR3 protein. D genes are given only for firm matches. Size values are once, few and many counts, or a class for expanded clones, and some rows have none.

TRBD2	TRBJ2-3	17	few	TRBV18	TGTGCCAGCTCACCACTCCGGACTAGCGGGGGCACAGATACGCAGTATTTT	CASSPLRTSGGTDTQYF
-	TRBJ2-1	15	few	TRBV20-1	TGCAGTGCTAGAGATCGGGACTCCCCCTACAATGAGCAGTTCTTC	CSARDRDSPYNEQFF
TRBD2	TRBJ2-3	15	many	TRBV10-3	TGTGCCATCATGGGAGCGGGAGGGCCATCCGATACGCAGTATTTT	CAIMGAGGPSDTQYF
-	TRBJ2-7	11	-	TRBV29-1	TGCAGCGTTGGGGGCCTGTACGAGCAGTACTTC	CSVGGLYEQYF
TRBD1	TRBJ2-5	17	-	TRBV5-5	TGTGCCAGCATCCTTCGGTTGGGACAGGGGGCGCAGCAGACCCAGTACTTC	CASILRLGQGAQQTQYF
-	TRBJ1-6	15	many	TRBV7-6	TGTGCCAGCAGCTTGAGTCCACTGACCGGCGCGCCCCTCCACTTT	CASSLSPLTGAPLHF
-	TRBJ2-2	12	few	TRBV6-2/TRBV6-3	TGTGCCAGCAGTCGGCCCACCGGGGAGCTGTTTTTT	CASSRPTGELFF
-	TRBJ2-2	11	few	TRBV7-2	TGTGCCAGCAGAAGGGACGGGGAGCTGTTTTTT	CASRRDGELFF
-	TRBJ2-7	13	-	TRBV3-1	TGTGACAGCAGCCGCAGGGGGGAGGTCGAGCAGTACTTC	CDSSRRGEVEQYF
TRBD1	TRBJ2-7	14	-	TRBV5-1	TGCGCCAGCAGCCGCGGAGGACAGGACTACGAGCAGTACTTC	CASSRGGQDYEQYF
TRBD2	TRBJ2-3	17	few	TRBV7-2	TGTGCCAGCAGCTACTCTGCCGGGACTAGCGGCACAGATACGCAGTATTTT	CASSYSAGTSGTDTQYF
-	TRBJ1-1	15	many	TRBV12-3/TRBV12-4	TGTGCCAGCAGTCCACCGGACAGCTTGAACACTGAAGCTTTCTTT	CASSPPDSLNTEAFF
-	TRBJ2-7	14	-	TRBV12-3/TRBV12-4	TGTGCCAGCAGTAAGGCGGGACCTAGAGACGAGCAGTACTTC	CASSKAGPRDEQYF
TRBD1	TRBJ1-2	14	-	TRBV3-1	TGTGCCAGCAGCCTCTGGGACAGTAACTATGGCTACACCTTC	CASSLWDSNYGYTF
-	TRBJ2-1	15	-	TRBV3-1	TGTGCCAGCAGCCAATCGGGCGGCCTCAAAGGTCGGCAGTTCTTC	CASSQSGGLKGRQFF
TRBD2	TRBJ2-6	17	-	TRBV7-8	TGTGCCAGCAGCTTAGTGGGGGGGGTCGCTGGGGCCAACGTCCTGACTTTC	CASSLVGGVAGANVLTF
-	TRBJ2-7	14	-	TRBV6-2/TRBV6-3	TGTGCCAGCAGAGAATTCTACAGGCCCTACGAGCAGTACTTC	CASREFYRPYEQYF
-	TRBJ2-2	14	-	TRBV12-3/TRBV12-4	TGTGCCAGCAGTTTAAATACCGGCACCGGGGAGCTGTTTTTT	CASSLNTGTGELFF
-	TRBJ2-7	14	many	TRBV20-1	TGCAGTGCTAGAGGATCAGCGAGCTCCTACGAGCAGTACTTC	CSARGSASSYEQYF
-	TRBJ2-7	15	few	TRBV13	TGTGCCAGCAGCTCCGGACGGAGCAACCCCTACGAGCAGTACTTC	CASSSGRSNPYEQYF
-	TRBJ1-2	15	few	TRBV6-1	TGTGCCAGCAAGGCAGGTAGAAGTGAGACCTATGGCTACACCTTC	CASKAGRSETYGYTF
TRBD1	TRBJ2-3	15	few	TRBV10-3	TGTGCCATCAGTGAGTGGACAGGGGGCTCTCATACGCAGTATTTT	CAISEWTGGSHTQYF
TRBD1	TRBJ2-7	15	-	TRBV7-6	TGTGCCAGCAGCTTGGACGGGACAGGGGTTCACGAGCAGTACTTC	CASSLDGTGVHEQYF
-	TRBJ2-7	15	-	TRBV10-2	TGCGCCAGCAGTGAGTCGGGCGGGGAAGGAGGAGAGCAGTACTTC	CASSESGGEGGEQYF
-	TRBJ1-1	13	few	TRBV20-1	TGCAGTGCTAGGCCCCGGGGTAACACTGAAGCTTTCTTT	CSARPRGNTEAFF
-	TRBJ2-3	14	few	TRBV7-8	TGTGCCAGCAGCTTAGCTCATGTAAGCGATACGCAGTATTTT	CASSLAHVSDTQYF
TRBD2	TRBJ2-3	15	many	TRBV7-9	TGTGCCAGCAGCCGCCTGGGAGGGGCCACAGATACGCAGTATTTT	CASSRLGGATDTQYF
TRBD2	TRBJ2-3	15	-	TRBV18	TGTGCCAGCTCACTTACGCGGGGGATCCTGGATACGCAGTATTTT	CASSLTRGILDTQYF
-	TRBJ2-3	15	few	TRBV11-2	TGTGCCAGCAGCGGAGGGGCGACCTACACAGATACGCAGTATTTT	CASSGGATYTDTQYF
-	TRBJ2-1	15	few	TRBV4-2	TGTGCCAGCAGCAAAAGCGGCCCCCTTGAAAATGAGCAGTTCTTC	CASSKSGPLENEQFF
TRBD1	TRBJ2-1	15	few	TRBV20-1	TGCAGTGCTAGAAGTTCGGGACAGGGGGCTTGGGAGCAGTTCTTC	CSARSSGQGAWEQFF
-	TRBJ1-6	13	few	TRBV29-1	TGCAGCGTTGCGAGCTCCTATAATTCACCCCTCCACTTT	CSVASSYNSPLHF
TRBD1	TRBJ2-3	13	few	TRBV6-6	TGTGCCAGCGGCCTGTACAGGGGAGATACGCAGTATTTT	CASGLYRGDTQYF
TRBD1	TRBJ1-5	15	few	TRBV4-2	TGTGCCAGCAGCCAAATACAGGGGGAAGTTTGGCCCCAGCATTTT	CASSQIQGEVWPQHF
-	TRBJ2-7	12	few	TRBV28	TGTGCCAGCAGTTATGCCTCCTACGAGCAGTACTTC	CASSYASYEQYF
-	TRBJ2-1	14	-	TRBV7-3	TGTGCCAGCAGCCCCCACGGGGAGGCCAATGAGCAGTTCTTC	CASSPHGEANEQFF
-	TRBJ1-1	15	-	TRBV12-3/TRBV12-4	TGTGCCAGCAGTTTATTCGGGCCCCAGAACACTGAAGCTTTCTTT	CASSLFGPQNTEAFF
TRBD1	TRBJ2-5	14	few	TRBV15	TGTGCCACCAGCTTAACAGGGGGTAGAGAGACCCAGTACTTC	CATSLTGGRETQYF
TRBD2	TRBJ2-2	16	-	TRBV5-1	TGCGCCAGCACCCTGGCTAGCGGGCGAGGGACCGGGGAGCTGTTTTTT	CASTLASGRGTGELFF
-	TRBJ1-5	14	many	TRBV12-3/TRBV12-4	TGTGCCAGCAGTTCCGGGGAGGGCAATCAGCCCCAGCATTTT	CASSSGEGNQPQHF
-	TRBJ2-2	14	many	TRBV10-3	TGTGCCATCAGTGAGTCGCAGGTCACCGGGGAGCTGTTTTTT	CAISESQVTGELFF
TRBD1	TRBJ1-1	13	few	TRBV19	TGTGCCAGTTGCCGGGACAGGGGGACTGAAGCTTTCTTT	CASCRDRGTEAFF
-	TRBJ1-6	16	few	TRBV4-3	TGCGCCAGCAGCCAAGATCTCGAGGGGAGCAATTCACCCCTCCACTTT	CASSQDLEGSNSPLHF
TRBD2	TRBJ2-5	15	many	TRBV4-2	TGTGCCAGCAGCCCCCTGGGGGGGGTCGGGGAGACCCAGTACTTC	CASSPLGGVGETQYF
TRBD2	TRBJ2-3	14	few	TRBV29-1	TGCAGCGGGGGAGGCGGGAGAGGCACAGATACGCAGTATTTT	CSGGGGRGTDTQYF
-	TRBJ2-3	13	many	TRBV7-9	TGTGCCAGCGCCCGAGTTCCCTCAGATACGCAGTATTTT	CASARVPSDTQYF
-	TRBJ2-7	12	many	TRBV10-3	TGTGCCGTCCAAGGGGTAGCCTACGAGCAGTACTTC	CAVQGVAYEQYF
-	TRBJ2-7	14	many	TRBV21-1	TGTGCCATTCCCCCGGACAGAAGAGCTTACGAGCAGTACTTC	CAIPPDRRAYEQYF
TRBD2	TRBJ2-3	15	-	TRBV7-8	TGTGCCAGCAGCTTAGCTAGCGGGGTTACAGATACGCAGTATTTT	CASSLASGVTDTQYF
TRBD1	TRBJ1-1	12	many	TRBV12-3/TRBV12-4	TGTGCCAGCAGAGACACGGGACAGGAAGCTTTCTTT	CASRDTGQEAFF
-	TRBJ2-3	16	few	TRBV28	TGTGCCAGCAGTTTCAAGTGGAGGCCTGGCACAGATACGCAGTATTTT	CASSFKWRPGTDTQYF
-	TRBJ2-3	14	few	TRBV5-1	TGCGCCAGCAGCTCCGAACTCTCGCGAGATACGCAGTATTTT	CASSSELSRDTQYF
-	TRBJ2-2	15	many	TRBV6-5	TGTGCCAGCAGTTACTCGATGAAGGGGAGCGGGGAGCTGTTTTTT	CASSYSMKGSGELFF
-	TRBJ2-3	14	-	TRBV25-1	TGTGCCAGCAGTGAAGGATCAGGGAAAGATACGCAGTATTTT	CASSEGSGKDTQYF
TRBD1	TRBJ2-1	16	-	TRBV6-2/TRBV6-3	TGTGCCAGCAGTTATCCAGACAGGGCAGGTTCTGGTGAGCAGTTCTTC	CASSYPDRAGSGEQFF
-	TRBJ2-7	13	few	TRBV6-2/TRBV6-3	TGTGCCAGCAGTTACTCGACACTCTACGAGCAGTACTTC	CASSYSTLYEQYF
TRBD1	TRBJ1-2	15	few	TRBV20-1	TGCAGTGCTAGAGATGTGCAGGGGGCCCTCTATGGCTACACCTTC	CSARDVQGALYGYTF
TRBD2	TRBJ2-5	14	-	TRBV5-1	TGCGCCAGCAGCCCCGGGACTAGGTACGAGACCCAGTACTTC	CASSPGTRYETQYF
TRBD2	TRBJ2-5	17	-	TRBV7-7	TGTGCTAGCAGCTTAGGAAGGGGACTAGCGGCCCAAGAGACCCAGTACTTC	CASSLGRGLAAQETQYF